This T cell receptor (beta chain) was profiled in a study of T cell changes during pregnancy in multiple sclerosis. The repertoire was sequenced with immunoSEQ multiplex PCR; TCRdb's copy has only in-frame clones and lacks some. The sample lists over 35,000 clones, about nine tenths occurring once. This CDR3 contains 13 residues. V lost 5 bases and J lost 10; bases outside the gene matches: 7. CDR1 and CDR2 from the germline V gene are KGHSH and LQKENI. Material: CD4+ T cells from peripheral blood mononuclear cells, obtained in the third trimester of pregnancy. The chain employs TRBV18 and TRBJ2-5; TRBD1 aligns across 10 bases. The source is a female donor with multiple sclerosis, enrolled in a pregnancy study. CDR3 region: CASSWTGGEGQYF. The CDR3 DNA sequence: TGTGCCAGCTCATGGACAGGGGGAGAGGGCCAGTACTTC.